These 22 T cell receptor beta chains were sequenced from one sample in a study of beta chain features in type 1 diabetes. General study results and limits: In every one of the four CD4+ subsets, TCRB CDR3s were moderately but significantly shorter in Type 1 diabetes patients.

The authors reverse transcribed all of the isolated RNA, so sequencing captured expressed TCRB transcripts. Sequencing was performed with immunoSEQ multiplex PCR; in TCRdb, only in-frame clones are kept and a portion is missing. This sample has 250,000 to 350,000 clones; about 13% occur once, and the top ten carry 0.017%. Which antigens these TCRs recognize remains unknown. The sequencing input was naive CD4+ T cells from blood. Receptor source: a man aged 25-40 years with type 1 diabetes.

This rearrangement joins TRBV5-1 to TRBJ2-1, with TRBD1 identical over 10 bases. J lost 7 bases, V lost 0 bases, and 1 base had no gene match. This CDR3 has 14 residues. The germline gives CDR1 SGHRS, CDR2 YFSETQ. The CDR3 protein is CASSLGQGANEQFF. The CDR3 bases are TGCGCCAGCAGCTTGGGACAGGGGGCAAATGAGCAGTTCTTC. The full variable domain, completed using reference TRBV5-1 and TRBJ2-1, is KAGVTQTPRYLIKTRGQQVTLSCSPISGHRSVSWYQQTPGQGLQFLFEYFSETQRNKGNFPGRFSGRQFSNSRSEMNVSTLELGDSALYLCASSLGQGANEQFFGPGTRLTVL.

The chain couples TRBV28 to TRBJ2-7, with D tentatively TRBD2 (6 bases). Deletions cut 7 bases from V and 2 bases from J, with 18 bases between. Looked up from germline, CDR1 is MDHEN and CDR2 is SYDVKM. The CDR3 sequence is 15 residues long. The CDR3: CASTPRGSTAYEQYF. The CDR3 DNA follows: TGTGCCAGCACCCCCCGGGGGAGCACAGCCTACGAGCAGTACTTC.

This clone was detected a few times. The V and J genes are TRBV30 and TRBJ2-5; D might be TRBD2 (5 bases). Trimming took 7 bases from V and 1 from J, leaving 22 bases between them. Looked up from germline, CDR1 is GTSNPN and CDR2 is SVGIG (reference sequence). CDR3 size: 16 residues. CDR3 in DNA: TGTGCCTCCCAACTGCCCCGCGGAGGAACCCAAGAGACCCAGTACTTC. As protein: CASQLPRGGTQETQYF.

This clone was recorded a few times. The chain's CDR3 is CASSLNAGYYGYTF. CDR3 nucleotides: TGTGCCAGCAGCTTAAATGCGGGGTACTATGGCTACACCTTC. This sequence joins TRBV7-2 and TRBJ1-2; D gene ambiguous. This CDR3 spans 14 amino acids. V was clipped by 2 bases and J by 3 bases, with 10 bases between them. CDR1 and CDR2 from the germline V gene are SGHTA and FQGNSA.

The rearrangement links TRBV4-2 to TRBJ2-7, with TRBD2 matching 13 bases. V shed 2 bases, J shed 4 bases, and the junction held 11 bases outside the gene matches. The CDR3 is 18 residues long. CDR1 and CDR2 from the germline V gene are LGHNA and YNFKEQ. The CDR3 is CASSQFTGTSGTRYEQYF. The CDR3 DNA sequence: TGTGCCAGCAGCCAATTCACCGGGACTAGCGGGACGAGGTACGAGCAGTACTTC.

This clone has just a few counts. The gene calls are TRBV5-8 and TRBJ2-1; 10 bases are shared with TRBD1. This CDR3 region has 15 residues. Germline lookup yields CDR1 SGHTS and CDR2 YDEGEE. Trimming cost V 9 bases and J 7 bases; bases outside gene matches: 13. The CDR3 region is CATGTGASLGNEQFF. The CDR3 DNA reads TGTGCCACCGGGACAGGGGCCTCTCTCGGGAATGAGCAGTTCTTC.

This clone was observed a handful of times. V and J are TRBV15 and TRBJ2-5; 7 nucleotides line up with TRBD2. In germline, CDR1 is LNHNV, CDR2 YYDKDF (reference sequence). CDR3 length equals 15 residues. Unmatched junction bases numbered 6, after V lost 2 bases and J lost 3 bases. The CDR3 loop is CATSRREGGKETQYF. Written as DNA, the CDR3 is TGTGCCACCAGCAGAAGGGAGGGCGGTAAAGAGACCCAGTACTTC.

This clone was detected only a few times. The chain joins TRBV27 to TRBJ2-2; possibly TRBD1 for D (6 bases). Looked up from germline, CDR1 is MNHEY and CDR2 is SMNVEV (reference sequence). This CDR3 spans 19 amino acids. V dropped 3 bases and J dropped 4 bases, with 24 bases sitting between them. The CDR3 nucleotides read TGTGCCAGCAGTTTTCGCACAGGGCTCGGGCGGGTGGGCACCGGGGAGCTGTTTTTT. This translates into CASSFRTGLGRVGTGELFF.

The rearrangement links TRBV13 to TRBJ2-1; perhaps TRBD2 as D (6 bases). Germline loops: CDR1 PRHDT, CDR2 FYEKMQ (reference sequence). Trimming stripped 2 bases from V and 4 bases from J, with 15 bases between. This CDR3 has 16 residues. CDR3 region: CASSLIVGGSYNEQFF. In DNA form, the CDR3 reads TGTGCCAGCAGCTTAATCGTGGGAGGTTCTTACAATGAGCAGTTCTTC. Full variable domain (rest looked up from reference TRBV13 and TRBJ2-1): AAGVIQSPRHLIKEKRETATLKCYPIPRHDTVYWYQQGPGQDPQFLISFYEKMQSDKGSIPDRFSAQQFSDYHSELNMSSLELGDSALYFCASSLIVGGSYNEQFFGPGTRLTVL.

The chain combines TRBV5-1 with TRBJ2-1; 11 bases map to TRBD1. Germline V gene sequence: CDR1 SGHRS, CDR2 YFSETQ. This CDR3 region has 15 residues. Unmatched junction bases numbered 5, after V lost 4 bases and J lost 5 bases. The CDR3 coding sequence is TGCGCCAGCAGCAACGGGACAGGGGGGGACAATGAGCAGTTCTTC. It yields the protein CASSNGTGGDNEQFF.

This clone was found a few times. The chain has TRBV5-1 and TRBJ1-5, with unresolved D. CDR3 length: 13 amino acids. The V gene's germline CDR1 is SGHRS and CDR2 YFSETQ. The V and J ends lost 1 base and 5 bases respectively, with 7 bases between them. The CDR3 bases are TGCGCCAGCAGCTTGTCTCCCGATCAGCCCCAGCATTTT. Translated: CASSLSPDQPQHF. Using reference TRBV5-1 and TRBJ1-5 for the parts outside the CDR3, the full variable domain is KAGVTQTPRYLIKTRGQQVTLSCSPISGHRSVSWYQQTPGQGLQFLFEYFSETQRNKGNFPGRFSGRQFSNSRSEMNVSTLELGDSALYLCASSLSPDQPQHFGDGTRLSIL.

This clone was seen only a few times. V is TRBV7-2 and J is TRBJ1-3, with D possibly matching TRBD1 (5 bases). This CDR3 contains 15 residues. V lost 5 bases and J 1 base, leaving 12 bases between the germline ends. Germline V gene data show CDR1 as SGHTA and CDR2 as FQGNSA. The DNA for the CDR3 is TGTGCCAGCAGCAGACCGCAGGGTTCTGGAAACACCATATATTTT. It is translated as CASSRPQGSGNTIYF.

This clone has a handful of counts. The genes are TRBV27 and TRBJ2-4; 8 bases line up with TRBD1. V dropped 3 bases and J dropped 0; count of bases not matched to a gene: 4. CDR1 is MNHEY, CDR2 SMNVEV, per germline (reference sequence). This CDR3 region has 16 residues. In nucleotides, the CDR3 is TGTGCCAGCAGTTTCGGTACAGGGGGAGCCAAAAACATTCAGTACTTC. The encoded protein is CASSFGTGGAKNIQYF.

The V and J genes are TRBV27 and TRBJ1-5; unclear D gene. The CDR3 sequence is 13 residues long. Trimming shortened V by 3 bases and J by 3 bases, and 6 bases separated the two germline ends. Germline CDR1 MNHEY, CDR2 SMNVEV (reference sequence). In DNA form, the CDR3 reads TGTGCCAGCAGTTTGACTGACAATCAGCCCCAGCATTTT. Amino acid sequence: CASSLTDNQPQHF.

The chain is built from TRBV5-1 and TRBJ2-7; the D gene is possibly TRBD2 (5 bases). The germline V gene encodes CDR1 SGHRS and CDR2 YFSETQ. The CDR3 contains 14 residues. V gave up 4 bases and J gave up 2 bases, with 13 bases separating them. The CDR3 DNA sequence: TGCGCCAGCAGCATCGCTAGCAGTCCCTACGAGCAGTACTTC. It translates to CASSIASSPYEQYF.

A few counts support this clone. V usage is TRBV28 and J usage is TRBJ2-7, with 10 bases aligning to TRBD1. Unmatched junction bases numbered 6, after V lost 6 bases and J lost 4 bases. CDR1 is MDHEN, CDR2 SYDVKM, per germline. This CDR3 region has 14 residues. The CDR3 sequence is CASRRQGAGYEQYF. Written as DNA, the CDR3 is TGTGCCAGCAGGAGACAGGGGGCTGGGTACGAGCAGTACTTC. Based on the CDR3 plus reference TRBV28 and TRBJ2-7, the full variable domain is DVKVTQSSRYLVKRTGEKVFLECVQDMDHENMFWYRQDPGLGLRLIYFSYDVKMKEKGDIPEGYSVSREKKERFSLILESASTNQTSMYLCASRRQGAGYEQYFGPGTRLTVT.

This clone occurred a few times. V and J are TRBV5-1 and TRBJ2-7; 9 nucleotides line up with TRBD2. The CDR3 is made up of 15 amino acids. The ends lost 7 bases at V and 6 bases at J; junction bases unmatched: 14. Germline values: CDR1 SGHRS, CDR2 YFSETQ. In DNA form, the CDR3 reads TGCGCCAGCGCATACTCCGGGACTAGCTATGCCGAGCAGTACTTC. Translating gives CASAYSGTSYAEQYF.

This chain joins TRBV5-1 and TRBJ2-1; D perhaps matches TRBD1 (5 bases). Trimming stripped 4 bases from V and 3 bases from J, with 11 bases between. Looked up from germline, CDR1 is SGHRS and CDR2 is YFSETQ. The CDR3 has 14 amino acids. CDR3 sequence (DNA): TGCGCCAGCAGCCTCCTGACAGACTACAATGAGCAGTTCTTC. Its protein is CASSLLTDYNEQFF.

This clone was observed a few times. The CDR3 nucleotides are TGCAGCGCTCCAAGGGGTCGTTGGGATGAGCAGTTCTTC. Translating gives CSAPRGRWDEQFF. The rearrangement links TRBV29-1 to TRBJ2-1; perhaps TRBD1 as D (5 bases). The length of the CDR3 is 13 residues. V dropped 7 bases and J dropped 8 bases, with 18 bases sitting between them. CDR1 is SQVTM and CDR2 is ANQGSEA in the germline V gene.

This clone has just a few counts. The chain is built from TRBV5-1 and TRBJ2-5, with 12 nucleotides matching TRBD1. Losses at the gene ends were 6 bases for V and 6 bases for J; bases not matched to a gene: 9. Germline lookup yields CDR1 SGHRS and CDR2 YFSETQ. The CDR3 runs 15 residues. CDR3 loop: CASTFGTGGLKTQYF. The CDR3 nucleotides are TGCGCCAGCACCTTTGGGACAGGGGGCTTGAAGACCCAGTACTTC.

This sequence joins TRBV29-1 and TRBJ2-7, with 16 bases aligning to TRBD2. This CDR3 has 14 amino acids. Germline V gene sequence: CDR1 SQVTM, CDR2 ANQGSEA. V was clipped by 6 bases and J by 2 bases; unmatched bases: 1. For the CDR3, the DNA is TGCAGCGTAGGGACTAGCGGGAGGGCCTACGAGCAGTACTTC. Translation: CSVGTSGRAYEQYF.

V gene TRBV30 combines with J gene TRBJ2-6; D gene unclear. The germline V gene has CDR1 GTSNPN and CDR2 SVGIG (reference sequence). V lost 2 bases and J lost 0, with 5 bases in between. CDR3 size: 14 residues. The CDR3 coding sequence is TGTGCCTGGAGTCTCCTCTCTGGGGCCAACGTCCTGACTTTC. Translated, it gives CAWSLLSGANVLTF. Full variable domain (outside the CDR3, taken from reference TRBV30 and TRBJ2-6): SQTIHQWPATLVQPVGSPLSLECTVEGTSNPNLYWYRQAAGRGLQLLFYSVGIGQISSEVPQNLSASRPQDRQFILSSKKLLLSDSGFYLCAWSLLSGANVLTFGAGSRLTVL.